The sequence of this T cell receptor (beta chain) was determined in a study of beta chain features in type 1 diabetes. Study-wide points: Whatever favoring of shorter templates PCR might show would apply equally to patients and controls. When Type 1 diabetes patients were examined, their TCRB CDR3s proved moderately but significantly shorter in all four CD4+ subsets. Compared with healthy donors, patients appeared to share more similar naive, central memory and regulatory TCRB repertoires.

The isolated RNA, all of it, was reverse transcribed, so expressed TCRB transcripts were what got sequenced. Produced via immunoSEQ multiplex PCR; TCRdb's table is partial and in-frame only. The sample carries approximately 120,000 clones, roughly 17% recorded once. The table lists this clone with a few counts. Antigen specificity is unknown. The CDR3 is 16 amino acids. Germline CDR1 and CDR2: SGHNT and YYREEE (reference sequence). V shed 2 bases and J 10 bases; nucleotides not matched to a gene: 12. This chain links TRBV5-4 with TRBJ1-6, with 7 bases aligning to TRBD1. Sequences were obtained from central memory CD4+ T cells from blood. The TCR originated in a man in his late teens or twenties with type 1 diabetes. The CDR3 DNA reads TGTGCCAGCAGCTTATCCTTGACAGGGCCCCAATCACCCCTCCACTTT. Translated, it gives CASSLSLTGPQSPLHF.